This paragraph covers one T cell receptor (beta chain) sequence. This clone was detected once. There is no known antigen for this receptor. No base quality information exists; no much larger clone differs at one position. The cohort comprised some 680 healthy bone marrow donors. At the time of sampling, every cohort member was nominally healthy, though immune exposures that went unrecorded were likely present. The donor was CMV seronegative and belonged to the group of around 350 seronegative cohort members. Each donor provided a peripheral blood sample, and peripheral blood mononuclear cells were used for TCR beta sequencing. The Qiagen DNeasy Blood Extraction Kit was used to extract genomic DNA from the blood cell samples. Libraries were constructed by the immunoSEQ multiplex PCR assay. For the multiplex PCR, a mixture combining 60 forward primers for TCR Vbeta segments and 13 reverse primers for TCR Jbeta segments was used. A multiplex PCR assay on genomic DNA amplified the CDR3 region of rearranged TCR beta genes. The amplified TCR beta libraries were sequenced on the Illumina HiSeq System as 87-base-pair reads. Per the authors' processing: In a later analysis, roughly 80 million unique TCR beta chains were counted across the 500 to 850 repertoires, and some 10 million of these chains were shared by at least two donors. Raw reads were error-corrected and collapsed into unique sequences with a nearest-neighbor algorithm that merged closely related sequences to remove PCR and sequencing errors. Alignment of CDR3 sequences to IMGT reference sequences was used to assign V, D and J gene segments. For a sequence to be retained, a match of at least six nucleotides was required to both a V gene segment and a J gene segment. Rearrangements were classified as productive when the CDR3 lacked stop codons and remained in frame with V and J, and all other rearrangements were classified as non-productive. CDR3 was defined by IMGT convention, running from the second conserved V-encoded cysteine to the conserved J-encoded phenylalanine. Sequences without an unambiguous match to a single V gene segment were excluded from the earlier analysis of about 600 of the donors. An earlier analysis of approximately 590 of the donors called V segments functional above 56.7% productive rearrangements and segregating when the between-donor standard deviation exceeded 5%. To diagnose cytomegalovirus status from the catalog of TCR beta chain sequences, a statistical classification framework was built. In a later analysis, V and J genes were assigned by comparing TCR nucleotide sequences against IMGT/GENE-DB human TR gene sequences. The TCRdist pipeline was used in a later analysis to assign CDR3 sequences and most-parsimonious VDJ recombination scenarios. In a later analysis, every TCR beta chain was defined by the combination of its CDR3 amino acid sequence and its V-gene family, and reads without a unique V-gene family were dropped. A later analysis removed 600 or so highly shared, low-generation-probability nucleotide sequences to deal with suspected cross-contamination and a sequencing artifact. A later analysis calculated a clonal expansion index for each public chain from normalized within-repertoire ranks of inferred template counts. In a later analysis, generation probabilities were computed using a VDJ recombination model fitted to out-of-frame rearrangements, and the results were checked against IGoR. Hypergeometric tests were used in a later analysis to score TCR-TCR, TCR-HLA and TCR-CMV co-occurrence, with a repertoire-size bias correction applied to the TCR pairs. To estimate false discovery rates, a later analysis permuted the HLA or CMV assignments 20 times. A later analysis grouped co-occurring TCRs with DBSCAN, adding TCRdist sequence similarity when clustering within HLA-allele-positive subsets. Repertoires with fewer than 30,000 or more than 120,000 public chains, plus five repertoires with anomalous nucleotide sharing, were excluded from co-occurrence clustering. Here the immuneACCESS table is served through TCRdb, limited to in-frame sequences with V and J called. Missing clones are a known gap in these copies; in checked studies unresolved V genes cover under half, and the rest lacks a known reason. D and trimming were read from the DNA, whereas the V and J calls and clone size are those reported in that table. The sample table holds 200,000 to 250,000 clones, of which approximately 88% were seen once. Jointly, the top ten make up under 0.85% of the sample.

Reading from cysteine to phenylalanine, the CDR3 counts 14 amino acids. Kept here is only the CDR3 DNA, which spans 42 bases and is read in frame from base 1. V is reduced by 3 bases and J by 3 bases, leaving a spacing of 12 bases between them. In the germline V gene, CDR1 corresponds to SGHTA and CDR2 to FQGNSA. The sample comes from a study of cytomegalovirus exposure and HLA in healthy donors (dated by TCRdb to the late 2010s). A note on the overall study: In an earlier analysis of roughly 590 of the donors, under 300 Gb of sequence data and 100 million or so unique TCR beta sequences from roughly 190 million T cells were reported. Class I and class II HLA loci were covered by the typing at four-digit resolution. Rather than drawing on any new phenotypic data, the later analysis identified candidate immune exposures from TCR beta sequences and the way those sequences occurred across donors. Using immunosequencing, the study profiled T cell repertoires from around 670 subjects and related those repertoires to cytomegalovirus serostatus. Every repertoire in the discovery cohort had been generated on one and the same sequencing platform. The study aimed to test whether cataloging public T cell receptors could reveal signatures of past pathogen exposure. A later genetic analysis used genome-wide SNP genotypes for about three fifths of the roughly 700 donors, treating that subset as a discovery cohort. Roughly 5 DR-DQ haplotypes were handled as single units for association and clustering because linkage in the cohort was strong. Among the roughly 400 genotyped donors, 75% to 90% belonged to the genetic ancestry cluster associated with self-reported Caucasian donors. A later analysis re-analyzed previously published TCR beta repertoires from 660 or so donors and added high-resolution HLA genotyping to study TCR occurrence patterns. The study combined high-throughput TCR immunosequencing, statistical association of individual TCRs with disease status, and machine learning to predict cytomegalovirus infection status. Typing coverage varied by locus: roughly 620-640 donors for A, B, C, DRB1 and DQB1; 500 to 550 for DQA1; approximately 610 for DPA1; roughly 450 for DPB1. An earlier analysis of approximately 500 of the donors applied high-throughput TCR beta sequencing to assess whether each TCR beta V gene segment acted as functional or pseudogenic. A separate validation cohort of some 130 different subjects was used in addition to the roughly 620-subject first cohort. Alongside the repertoire data, information on donor age, sex, ethnicity and CMV serostatus was compiled. An early release covering 500 to 750 HLA-typed donors comprised approximately 290 gigabases of sequencing data and about 90 million unique TCR sequences. Among some 400 genotyped donors of the cohort, an average of roughly 230,000 unique TCR beta nucleotide sequences was sequenced per donor, of which 15% to 20% were non-productive.

On the study overall, not on this receptor specifically: In a later analysis, TCR association rates were found to vary across HLA loci, with the most associated TCRs seen for DRB1 alleles and the fewest for HLA-C alleles. Sequencing depth was assumed to be roughly uniform across donors in the presence/absence analyses, though that assumption may not hold. Correlated functional status among segregating V segments might be attributable to linkage disequilibrium, but an unknown experimental factor could not be ruled out. A later analysis associated about 17,000 TCR beta sequences with specific HLA alleles at a false discovery rate of 0.05. Because counts were too low, about 18 rarely observed V segments, including chromosome 9 orphons, were left out of the earlier analysis of about 620 of the donors. A later analysis reported that several top co-occurrence clusters appeared linked to parvovirus B19, influenza, CMV and Epstein-Barr virus. An earlier analysis of some 560 of the donors showed that most TCR beta V segments appeared in productive rearrangements either about 87% or about 30% of the time, which broadly matched IMGT annotations. In this cohort, only TCR beta chains were sequenced, and detectable features were limited by the absence of alpha or paired-chain data. In vitro tests confirmed that a few of the cytomegalovirus-associated TCR beta chains recognize cytomegalovirus antigens. A later analysis found that HLA-associated TCR beta chains were more clonally expanded and had lower generation probabilities than equally common non-associated chains. Because HLA typing was unavailable for some donors at each locus, only the typed subset was used in association tests. A total of 150 to 200 TCR beta chains were listed by the study as associated with cytomegalovirus. In a later genetic analysis, fewer N-insertions in productive TCRs were reported among donors in an Asian-associated ancestry cluster than the roughly 640-donor mean. In a later analysis, most CMV-associated TCR beta chains were found to appear HLA-restricted, with HLA associations seemingly driven largely by CMV exposure. Across donors, most TCR sequences were observed very rarely, whereas some public TCRs were present in many individuals. The classifier was reported to diagnose cytomegalovirus status with high specificity and sensitivity in both the original cohort and the validation cohort. An association between a missense DCLRE1C variant and V-gene and J-gene trimming of TCR beta chains was found in a later genetic analysis and replicated in an independent cohort. It was suggested by the authors that the approach could potentially be generalized to other disease states and immunological phenotypes. The sequencing pipeline was judged likely to have produced a cluster of highly shared sequence variants as a technical artifact. When HLA alleles, especially DR and DQ, strongly co-occurred, TCR associations were difficult to assign to individual alleles. Immune exposure information for the cohort was limited to CMV serostatus. A further reported finding was that TCR beta sequences accurately predicted the HLA-A and HLA-B alleles for most subjects in the first cohort. Some IMGT-functional V segments, including TRBV6-2 and TRBV6-3, could not be distinguished by the 87-base-pair reads and were therefore excluded.

The receptor chain draws on TRBV7-2 and TRBJ2-7, with the D gene call left open. The sample consisted of PBMCs. This TCR derives from a boy between 2 and 15 years old in good health and CMV-seronegative. The CDR3 protein: CASSFAQNLYEQYF. The nucleotide sequence reads TGTGCCAGCAGCTTTGCTCAGAACCTCTACGAGCAGTACTTC.